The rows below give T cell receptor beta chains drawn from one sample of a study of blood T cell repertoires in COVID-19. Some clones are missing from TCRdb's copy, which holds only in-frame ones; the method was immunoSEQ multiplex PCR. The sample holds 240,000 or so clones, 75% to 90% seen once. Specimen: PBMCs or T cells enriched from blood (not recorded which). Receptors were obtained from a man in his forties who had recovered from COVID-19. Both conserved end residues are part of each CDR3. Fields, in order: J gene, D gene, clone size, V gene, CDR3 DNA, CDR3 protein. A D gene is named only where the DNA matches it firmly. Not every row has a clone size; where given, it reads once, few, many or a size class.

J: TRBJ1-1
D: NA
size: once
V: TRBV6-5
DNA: TGTGCCAGCAGGCAGGGGAAGGGGACTGAAGCTTTCTTT
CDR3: CASRQGKGTEAFF

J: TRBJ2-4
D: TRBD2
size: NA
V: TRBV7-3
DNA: TGTGCCAGCAGCCCGCTGGGACTAGCGGAGGACATTCAGTACTTC
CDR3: CASSPLGLAEDIQYF

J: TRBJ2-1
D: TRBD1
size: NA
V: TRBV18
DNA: TGTGCCAGCTCACCACCTTCAGGGGGCGCCTACAATGAGCAGTTCTTC
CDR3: CASSPPSGGAYNEQFF

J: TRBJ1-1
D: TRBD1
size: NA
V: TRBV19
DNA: TGTGCCAGTAGTATTAGGGACAGGGTTGCAGCTTTCTTT
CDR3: CASSIRDRVAAFF

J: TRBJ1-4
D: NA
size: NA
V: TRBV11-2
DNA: TGTGCCAGCAGCTTAGGGAGGGGCGGTGGAGGTGAAAAACTGTTTTTT
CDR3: CASSLGRGGGGEKLFF

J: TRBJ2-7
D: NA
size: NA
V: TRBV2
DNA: TGTGCCAGCACGCGGCCGAGGGATTTAGGAGAGCAGTACTTC
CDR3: CASTRPRDLGEQYF

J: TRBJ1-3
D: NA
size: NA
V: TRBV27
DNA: TGTGCCAGCAGTTTAGGGGGCCACTCTGGAAACACCATATATTTT
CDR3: CASSLGGHSGNTIYF

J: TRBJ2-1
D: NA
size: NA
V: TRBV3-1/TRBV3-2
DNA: TGTGCCAGCAGCCAAGTTCGAGCCGTCAATGAGCAGTTCTTC
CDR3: CASSQVRAVNEQFF

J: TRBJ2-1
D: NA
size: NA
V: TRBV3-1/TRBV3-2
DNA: TGTGCCAGCAGCGTAACTTTTCTGAGCTCCTACAATGAGCAGTTCTTC
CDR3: CASSVTFLSSYNEQFF

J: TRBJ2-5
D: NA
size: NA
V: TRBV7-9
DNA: TGTGCCAGCAGCTTAGGCAGTGGAGAGACCCAGTACTTC
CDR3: CASSLGSGETQYF

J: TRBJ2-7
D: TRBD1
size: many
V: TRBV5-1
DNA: TGCGCCAGCAGCCAAGGACAGGGGAAAGGCTACGAGCAGTACTTC
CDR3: CASSQGQGKGYEQYF

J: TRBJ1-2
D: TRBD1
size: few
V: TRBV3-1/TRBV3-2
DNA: TGTGCCAGCAGCCAGCTACCCCCGGGACAGGGGGTAGATGGCTACACCTTC
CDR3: CASSQLPPGQGVDGYTF

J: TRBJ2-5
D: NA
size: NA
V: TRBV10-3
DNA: TGTGCCATCAGTGAGACGACGGGTTTGGAGACCCAGTACTTC
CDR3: CAISETTGLETQYF

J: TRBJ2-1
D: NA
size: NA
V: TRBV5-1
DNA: TGCGCCAGCAGCTTGCACGAGGGATTAATCTACAATGAGCAGTTCTTC
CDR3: CASSLHEGLIYNEQFF

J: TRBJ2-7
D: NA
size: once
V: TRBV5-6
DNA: TGTGCCAGCAGCTTTCGGGACAATCCGTACGAGCAGTACTTC
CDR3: CASSFRDNPYEQYF

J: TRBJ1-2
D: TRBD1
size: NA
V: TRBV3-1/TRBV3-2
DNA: TGTGCCAGCAGCCAAGCTGACAGGGATAACTATGGCTACACCTTC
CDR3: CASSQADRDNYGYTF

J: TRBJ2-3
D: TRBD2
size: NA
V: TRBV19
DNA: TGTGCCAGTAGCGAGGGACTAGCGGGGGTTGATACGCAGTATTTT
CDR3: CASSEGLAGVDTQYF

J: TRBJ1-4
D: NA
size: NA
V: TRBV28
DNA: TGTGCCAGCAGTCTACTCTCTGCAGGGGCTGTTACAACTAATGAAAAACTGTTTTTT
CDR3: CASSLLSAGAVTTNEKLFF

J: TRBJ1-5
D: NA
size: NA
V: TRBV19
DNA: TGTGCCAGTAGTATTACGCGAAATCAGCCCCAGCATTTT
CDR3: CASSITRNQPQHF

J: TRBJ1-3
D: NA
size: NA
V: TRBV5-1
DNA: TGCGCCAGCAGCTTGGTTTGGCAGGGTGAAAACACCATATATTTT
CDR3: CASSLVWQGENTIYF

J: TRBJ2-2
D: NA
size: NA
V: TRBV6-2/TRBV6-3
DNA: TGTGCCAGCAGTTACCTCAGGGGTTACCCCGGGGAGCTGTTTTTT
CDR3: CASSYLRGYPGELFF

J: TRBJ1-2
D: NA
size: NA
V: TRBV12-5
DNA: TGTGCTAGTGGTTTGGGTATCTGGGGGGGTACAAAGGTCGTCTACTATGGCTACACCTTC
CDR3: CASGLGIWGGTKVVYYGYTF

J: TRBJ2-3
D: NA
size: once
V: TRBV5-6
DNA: TGTGCCAGCAGCTTTCAGTTTTATAGCACAGATACGCAGTATTTT
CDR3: CASSFQFYSTDTQYF

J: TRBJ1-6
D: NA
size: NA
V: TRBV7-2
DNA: TGTGCCAGCAGCTTAGGGCCAACCAATTCACCCCTCCACTTT
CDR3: CASSLGPTNSPLHF

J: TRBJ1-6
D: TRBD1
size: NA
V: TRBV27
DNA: TGTGCCAGCAGTTTGGCGGGACAGAATAATTCACCCCTCCACTTT
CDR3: CASSLAGQNNSPLHF

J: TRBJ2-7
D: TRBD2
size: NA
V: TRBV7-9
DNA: TGTGCCAGCAGTTCACTAGCGGGGGGTGCCTACGAGCAGTACTTC
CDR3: CASSSLAGGAYEQYF

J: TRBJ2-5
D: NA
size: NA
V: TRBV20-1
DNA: TGCAGTGCTAGTGTCTACAGCCAATTCCAAGAGACCCAGTACTTC
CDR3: CSASVYSQFQETQYF

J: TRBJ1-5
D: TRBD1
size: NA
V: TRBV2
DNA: TGTGCCAGCAGTATCCGGGACAGGGGGCTTCAGCCCCAGCATTTT
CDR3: CASSIRDRGLQPQHF

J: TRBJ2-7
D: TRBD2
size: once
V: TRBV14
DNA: TGTGCCAGCAGCCAGGCGAGCGGGAGGGCCCAGCAGCGGGCGCAGTACTTC
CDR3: CASSQASGRAQQRAQYF

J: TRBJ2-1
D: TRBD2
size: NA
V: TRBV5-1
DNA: TGCGCCAGCAGTATGGCTAGCGGGGGCTACAATGAGCAGTTCTTC
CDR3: CASSMASGGYNEQFF

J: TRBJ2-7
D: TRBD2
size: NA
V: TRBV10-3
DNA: TGTGCCATCAGTGAGTCGGGGGGGTACGAGCAGTACTTC
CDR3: CAISESGGYEQYF

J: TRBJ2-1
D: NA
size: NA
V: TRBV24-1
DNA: TGTGCCACCAGTGATCCTTCACGACAGGACGGTGAGCAGTTCTTC
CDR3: CATSDPSRQDGEQFF

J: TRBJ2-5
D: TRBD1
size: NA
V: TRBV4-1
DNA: TGCGCCAGCAGCCACGGACAGGGTCGGGAGACCCAGTACTTC
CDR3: CASSHGQGRETQYF

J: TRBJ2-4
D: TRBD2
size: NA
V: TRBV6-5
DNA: TGTGCCACCCTTAGCGGGGGGGCGGGCAAAAACATTCAGTACTTC
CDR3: CATLSGGAGKNIQYF

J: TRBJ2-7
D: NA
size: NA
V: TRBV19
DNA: TGTGCCAGTAGTATGGTACAGGTGGCTCGTCGCGACGAGCAGTACTTC
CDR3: CASSMVQVARRDEQYF

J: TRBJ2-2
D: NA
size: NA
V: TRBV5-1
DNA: TGCGCCAGCAGCTTGCAGGGCAAAAGCACCGGGGAGCTGTTTTTT
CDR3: CASSLQGKSTGELFF

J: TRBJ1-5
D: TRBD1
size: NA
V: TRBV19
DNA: TGTGCCAGTAGTACCCACAGGGGAATGGAACAGCCCCAGCATTTT
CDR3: CASSTHRGMEQPQHF

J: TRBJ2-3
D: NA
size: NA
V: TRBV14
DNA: TGTGCCAGCAGCCCCGTCCCAGATACGCAGTATTTT
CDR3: CASSPVPDTQYF

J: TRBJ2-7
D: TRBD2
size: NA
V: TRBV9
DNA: TGTGCCAGCAGCCCGTCTAGCGGGAGGGCCTACGAGCAGTACTTC
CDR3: CASSPSSGRAYEQYF

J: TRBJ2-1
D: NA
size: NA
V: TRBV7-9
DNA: TGTGCCAGCAACACAGGGTCCTCCTACAATGAGCAGTTCTTC
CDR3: CASNTGSSYNEQFF

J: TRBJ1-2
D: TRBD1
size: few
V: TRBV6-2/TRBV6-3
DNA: TGTGCCAGCAGCCCCCGGACAGGGGGTTATGGCTACACCTTC
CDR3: CASSPRTGGYGYTF

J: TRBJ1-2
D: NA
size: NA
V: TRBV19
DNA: TGTGCCAGTAGTATTGGTCCCCCCGGGAGCTATGGCTACACCTTC
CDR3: CASSIGPPGSYGYTF

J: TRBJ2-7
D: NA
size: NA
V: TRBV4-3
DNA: TGCGCCAGCAGCCAAGCTACGTACAGCTCCTACGAGCAGTACTTC
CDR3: CASSQATYSSYEQYF

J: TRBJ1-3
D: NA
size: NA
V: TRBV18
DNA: TGTGCCAGCTCACCACCGGCAGGGAGGACTGGAAACACCATATATTTT
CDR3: CASSPPAGRTGNTIYF

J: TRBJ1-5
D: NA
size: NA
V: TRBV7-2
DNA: TGTGCCAGCAGCCTTCAGGGTACTCGGAGCAATCAGCCCCAGCATTTT
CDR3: CASSLQGTRSNQPQHF

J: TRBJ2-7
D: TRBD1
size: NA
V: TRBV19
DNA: TGTGCCAGTAGTATCCCAGACGGGACAGGACAGAGAGAGCAGTACTTC
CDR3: CASSIPDGTGQREQYF

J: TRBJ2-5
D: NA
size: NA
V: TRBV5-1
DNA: TGCGCCAGCAGCTTTTCCGGCCCAAACGCGCGGGAGACCCAGTACTTC
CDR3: CASSFSGPNARETQYF

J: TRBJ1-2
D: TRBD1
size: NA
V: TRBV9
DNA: TGTGCCAGCAGCGTAGAGGGACAGACTAACTATGGCTACACCTTC
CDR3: CASSVEGQTNYGYTF

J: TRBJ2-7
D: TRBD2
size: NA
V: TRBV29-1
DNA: TGCAGCGTTGGGGGGGGTCTCGAGCAGTACTTC
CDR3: CSVGGGLEQYF

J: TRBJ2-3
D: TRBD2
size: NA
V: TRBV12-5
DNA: TGTGCTAGTGGTTTGGTACGGGGGGTGGCAGATACGCAGTATTTT
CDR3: CASGLVRGVADTQYF